The clone carrying this T cell receptor beta chain was found a few times. These data are taken from a study of T cells in Graves' hyperthyroidism and ophthalmopathy. The CDR3 spans 15 residues. Germline assignment: CDR1 DFQATT and CDR2 SNEGSKA (reference sequence). The V gene lost 0 bases and the J gene lost 3 bases, with 12 bases spanning the gap. Amplified TCR beta CDR3 regions came from RNA transcripts. The TCR CDR3 was amplified in a first-round RT-PCR using the HTBI primer set. TCRdb re-derived calls from the multiplex PCR reads in MiXCR, one entry per CDR3 protein. Among 300,000 to 400,000 distinct CDR3 sequences listed, over 15% were seen once.

The chain links TRBV20-1 to TRBJ1-5; maybe TRBD1 (6 bases). The receptor comes from a woman in her fifties or sixties with Graves' hyperthyroidism. Sequences were obtained from blood. The CDR3 DNA reads TGCAGTGCTAGAGACATGGGGGCTCCCAATCAGCCCCAGCATTTT. This translates into CSARDMGAPNQPQHF.